The T cell receptor beta chain under discussion was sequenced for a study of blood T cell repertoires in COVID-19. Study-wide background: T cells, B-cell-depleted T cells, or PBMCs provided the cDNA or gDNA that served as material.

Produced via immunoSEQ multiplex PCR; TCRdb's table is partial and in-frame only. The data show 200,000 or so clones, approximately 84% seen once. The V and J ends lost 5 bases and 3 bases, in that order; junction bases with no gene match: 7. Germline CDR1 SEHNR, CDR2 FQNEAQ (reference sequence). The CDR3 contains 15 residues. This sequence originates from a middle-aged man with active or convalescent COVID-19. The sample was peripheral blood. The chain joins TRBV7-9 to TRBJ2-1; 7 nucleotides align to TRBD1. CDR3 loop: CASSGGNRGYNEQFF. DNA of the CDR3: TGTGCCAGCAGCGGTGGGAACAGGGGCTACAATGAGCAGTTCTTC.